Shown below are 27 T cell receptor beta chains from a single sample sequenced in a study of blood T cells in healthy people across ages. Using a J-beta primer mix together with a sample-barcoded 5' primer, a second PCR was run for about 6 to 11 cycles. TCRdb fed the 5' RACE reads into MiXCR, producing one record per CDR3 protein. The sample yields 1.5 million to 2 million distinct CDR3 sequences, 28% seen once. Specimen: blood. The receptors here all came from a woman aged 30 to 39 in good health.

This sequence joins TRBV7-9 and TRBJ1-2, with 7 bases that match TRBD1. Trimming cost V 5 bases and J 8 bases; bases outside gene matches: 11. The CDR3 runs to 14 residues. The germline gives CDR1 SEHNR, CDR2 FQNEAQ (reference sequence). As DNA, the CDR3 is TGTGCCAGCAGCCCTACAGGGGAGTACGGAGGCTACACCTTC. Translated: CASSPTGEYGGYTF. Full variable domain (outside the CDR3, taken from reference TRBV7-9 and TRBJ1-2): DTGVSQNPRHKITKRGQNVTFRCDPISEHNRLYWYRQTLGQGPEFLTYFQNEAQLEKSRLLSDRFSAERPKGSFSTLEIQRTEQGDSAMYLCASSPTGEYGGYTFGSGTRLTVV.

The CDR3 spells CASSFPSSGGKNEQFF. CDR3 DNA sequence: TGCGCCAGCAGCTTCCCTTCTAGCGGGGGTAAGAATGAGCAGTTCTTC. The V gene is TRBV5-1, the J gene TRBJ2-1, with 10 positions matching TRBD2. Germline V gives CDR1 SGHRS, CDR2 YFSETQ. This CDR3 is 16 amino acids long. The J segment lost 7 bases and the V segment lost 2 bases, leaving 9 bases of the junction unmatched.

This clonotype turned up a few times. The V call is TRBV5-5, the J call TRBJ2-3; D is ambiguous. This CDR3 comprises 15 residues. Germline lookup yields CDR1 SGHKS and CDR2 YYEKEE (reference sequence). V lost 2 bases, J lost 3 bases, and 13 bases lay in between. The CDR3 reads CASSFAVLGTDTQYF. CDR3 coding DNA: TGTGCCAGCAGCTTTGCGGTGTTGGGGACAGATACGCAGTATTTT.

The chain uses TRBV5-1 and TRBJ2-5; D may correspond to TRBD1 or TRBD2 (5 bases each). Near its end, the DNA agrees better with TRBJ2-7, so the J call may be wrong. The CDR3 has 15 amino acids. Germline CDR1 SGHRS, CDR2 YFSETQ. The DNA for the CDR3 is TGCGCCAGCAGCTTGCCGGGACGGAGTCCCCTCGAGCAGTACTTC. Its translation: CASSLPGRSPLEQYF.

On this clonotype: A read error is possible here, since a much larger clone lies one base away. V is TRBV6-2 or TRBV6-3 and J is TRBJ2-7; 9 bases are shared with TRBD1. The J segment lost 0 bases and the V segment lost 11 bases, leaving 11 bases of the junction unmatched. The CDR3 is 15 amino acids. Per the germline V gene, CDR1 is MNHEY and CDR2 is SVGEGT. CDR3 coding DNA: TGTGCCTGCATGGCTCCGGGACAGGGCTCCTACGAGCAGTACTTC. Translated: CACMAPGQGSYEQYF.

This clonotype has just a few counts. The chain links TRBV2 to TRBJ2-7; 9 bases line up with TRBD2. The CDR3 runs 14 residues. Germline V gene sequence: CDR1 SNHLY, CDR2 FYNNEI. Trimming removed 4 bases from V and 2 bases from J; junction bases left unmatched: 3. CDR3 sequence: CASSVQREAYEQYF. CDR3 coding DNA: TGTGCCAGCAGTGTCCAGCGGGAGGCCTACGAGCAGTACTTC.

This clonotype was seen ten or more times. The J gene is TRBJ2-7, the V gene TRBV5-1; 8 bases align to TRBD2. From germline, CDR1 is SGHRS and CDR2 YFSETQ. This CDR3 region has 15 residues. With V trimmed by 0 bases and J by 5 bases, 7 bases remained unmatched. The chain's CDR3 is CASSLGTSRDDEQYF. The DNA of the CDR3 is TGCGCCAGCAGCTTGGGGACTAGCAGGGACGACGAGCAGTACTTC.

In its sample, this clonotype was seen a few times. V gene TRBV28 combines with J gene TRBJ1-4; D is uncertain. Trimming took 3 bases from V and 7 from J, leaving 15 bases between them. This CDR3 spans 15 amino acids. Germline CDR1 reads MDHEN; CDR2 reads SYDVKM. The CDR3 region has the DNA TGTGCCAGCAGTTTGGGAGGCATTCGCGGTGAAAAACTGTTTTTT. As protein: CASSLGGIRGEKLFF.

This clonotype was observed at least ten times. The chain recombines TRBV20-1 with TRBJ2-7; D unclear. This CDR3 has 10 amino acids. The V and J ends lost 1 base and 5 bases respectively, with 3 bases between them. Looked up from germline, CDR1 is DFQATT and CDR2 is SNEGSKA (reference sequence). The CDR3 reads CSARGNEQYF. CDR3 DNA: TGCAGTGCTAGAGGTAACGAGCAGTACTTC.

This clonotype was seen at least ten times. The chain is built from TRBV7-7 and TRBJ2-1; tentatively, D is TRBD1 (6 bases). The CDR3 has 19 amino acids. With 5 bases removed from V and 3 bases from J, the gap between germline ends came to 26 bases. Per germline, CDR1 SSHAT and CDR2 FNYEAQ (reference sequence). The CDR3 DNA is TGTGCCAGCAGCCCACCCGGGACACCGGTAGACCTCAACTACAATGAGCAGTTCTTC. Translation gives CASSPPGTPVDLNYNEQFF.

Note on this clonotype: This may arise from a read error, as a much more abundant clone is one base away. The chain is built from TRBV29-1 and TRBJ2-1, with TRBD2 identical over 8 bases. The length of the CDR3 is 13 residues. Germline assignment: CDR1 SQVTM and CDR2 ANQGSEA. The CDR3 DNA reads TGCAGCGTTCTGACGGGAGGGTACAGTGAGCAGTTCTTC. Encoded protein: CSVLTGGYSEQFF.

CDR3 in DNA: TGTGCCAGCAGCCAGCGGACCGGGATAATATCCTACGAGCAGTACTTC. This encodes CASSQRTGIISYEQYF. The J gene is TRBJ2-7, the V gene TRBV3-1; weak D call: TRBD2 (5 bases). Germline loops: CDR1 LGHDT, CDR2 YNNKEL (reference sequence). The V end was cut by 3 bases, the J end by 1 base, with 16 bases between. This CDR3 contains 16 residues.

The CDR3 region is CASSYLGKTQYF. The CDR3 DNA sequence: TGTGCCAGCAGTTACTTGGGGAAGACCCAGTACTTC. The V call is TRBV6-5, the J call TRBJ2-7; D uncertain. The J call may not be correct, given that the DNA end is closer to TRBJ2-5. CDR3 length: 12 residues. CDR1 and CDR2 (germline): MNHEY, SVGAGI.

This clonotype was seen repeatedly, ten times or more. The CDR3 nucleotides are TGCAGTGCCCCGAAGCAAGAGACCCAGTACTTC. Translating it yields CSAPKQETQYF. V gene TRBV20-1 combines with J gene TRBJ2-5; unclear D gene. Trimming removed 6 bases from V and 2 bases from J, with 7 bases in between. The CDR3 runs to 11 residues. Germline CDR1 reads DFQATT; CDR2 reads SNEGSKA (reference sequence).

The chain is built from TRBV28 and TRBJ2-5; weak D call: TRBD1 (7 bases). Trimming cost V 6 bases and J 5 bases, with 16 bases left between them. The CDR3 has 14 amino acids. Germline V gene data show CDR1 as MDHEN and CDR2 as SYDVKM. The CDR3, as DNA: TGTGCCAGCAGGGCCCCCTCAGGGGGGGAGACCCAGTACTTC. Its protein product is CASRAPSGGETQYF.

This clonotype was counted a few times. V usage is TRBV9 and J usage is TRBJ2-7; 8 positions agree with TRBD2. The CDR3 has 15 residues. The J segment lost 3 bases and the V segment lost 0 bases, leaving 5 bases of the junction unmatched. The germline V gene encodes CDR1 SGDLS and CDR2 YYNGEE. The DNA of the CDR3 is TGTGCCAGCAGCGTAGGGGCGGGGGGAGTCTACGAGCAGTACTTC. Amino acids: CASSVGAGGVYEQYF.

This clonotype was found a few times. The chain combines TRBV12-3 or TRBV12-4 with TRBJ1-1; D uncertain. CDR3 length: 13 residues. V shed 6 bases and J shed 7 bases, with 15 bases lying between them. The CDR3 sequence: CASRTGFLSEAFF. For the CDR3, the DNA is TGTGCCAGCAGGACTGGTTTCCTGAGTGAAGCTTTCTTT.

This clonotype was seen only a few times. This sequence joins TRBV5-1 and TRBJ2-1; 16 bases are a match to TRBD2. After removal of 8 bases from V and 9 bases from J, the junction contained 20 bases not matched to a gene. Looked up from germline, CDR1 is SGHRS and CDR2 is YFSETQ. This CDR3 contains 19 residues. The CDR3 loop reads CASPDRGLAGGPKAVEQFF. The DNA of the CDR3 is TGCGCCAGTCCAGACCGGGGACTAGCGGGAGGGCCCAAGGCCGTTGAGCAGTTCTTC.

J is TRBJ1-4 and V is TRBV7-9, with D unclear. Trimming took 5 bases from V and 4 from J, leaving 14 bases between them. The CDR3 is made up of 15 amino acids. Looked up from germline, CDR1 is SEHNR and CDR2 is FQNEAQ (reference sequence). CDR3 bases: TGTGCCAGCAGCCTGCCGCCCGACAATAATGAAAAACTGTTTTTT. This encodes CASSLPPDNNEKLFF.

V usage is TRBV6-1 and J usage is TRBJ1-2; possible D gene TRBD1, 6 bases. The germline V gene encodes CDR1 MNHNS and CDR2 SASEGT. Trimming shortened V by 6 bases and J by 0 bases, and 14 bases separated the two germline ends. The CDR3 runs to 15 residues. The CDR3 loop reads CASSADRTANYGYTF. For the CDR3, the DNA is TGTGCCAGCAGCGCAGACAGGACAGCTAACTATGGCTACACCTTC.

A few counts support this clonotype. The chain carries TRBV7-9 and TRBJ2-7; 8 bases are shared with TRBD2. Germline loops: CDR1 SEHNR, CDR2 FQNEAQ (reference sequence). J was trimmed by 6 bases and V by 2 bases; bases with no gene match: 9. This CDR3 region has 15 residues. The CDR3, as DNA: TGTGCCAGCAGCTTATTGGTTAGCGGGATGGGCGAGCAGTACTTC. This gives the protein CASSLLVSGMGEQYF.

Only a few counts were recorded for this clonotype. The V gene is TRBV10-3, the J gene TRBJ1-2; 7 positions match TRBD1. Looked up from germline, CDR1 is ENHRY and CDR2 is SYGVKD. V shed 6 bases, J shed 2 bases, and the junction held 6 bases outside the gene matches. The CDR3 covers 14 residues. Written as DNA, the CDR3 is TGTGCCATCAGCGAACAGGGGCCAAACTATGGCTACACCTTC. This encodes CAISEQGPNYGYTF.

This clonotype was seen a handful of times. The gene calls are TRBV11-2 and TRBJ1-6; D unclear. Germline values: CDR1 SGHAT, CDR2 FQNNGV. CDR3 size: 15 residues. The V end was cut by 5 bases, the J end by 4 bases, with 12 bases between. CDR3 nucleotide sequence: TGTGCCAGCAGCCCCGGGCTGGGGTATAATTCACCCCTCCACTTT. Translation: CASSPGLGYNSPLHF.

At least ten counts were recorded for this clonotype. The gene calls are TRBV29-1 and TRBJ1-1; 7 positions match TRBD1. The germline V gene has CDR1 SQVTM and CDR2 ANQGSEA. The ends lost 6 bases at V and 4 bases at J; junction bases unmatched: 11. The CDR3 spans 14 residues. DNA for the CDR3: TGCAGCGTGGCCCCACAGGGGAGAGGCACTGAAGCTTTCTTT. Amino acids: CSVAPQGRGTEAFF.

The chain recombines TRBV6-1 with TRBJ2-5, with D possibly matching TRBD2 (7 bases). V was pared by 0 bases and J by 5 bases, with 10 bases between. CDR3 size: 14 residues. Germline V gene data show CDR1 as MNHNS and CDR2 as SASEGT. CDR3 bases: TGTGCCAGCAGTGAAGCAGGGGGGGCCGAGACCCAGTACTTC. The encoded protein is CASSEAGGAETQYF.

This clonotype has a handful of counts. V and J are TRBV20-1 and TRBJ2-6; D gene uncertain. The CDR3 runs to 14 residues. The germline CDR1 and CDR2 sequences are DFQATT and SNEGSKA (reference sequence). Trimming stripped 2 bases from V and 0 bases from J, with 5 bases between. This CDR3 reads CSARKASGANVLTF. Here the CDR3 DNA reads TGCAGTGCTAGAAAAGCCTCTGGGGCCAACGTCCTGACTTTC.

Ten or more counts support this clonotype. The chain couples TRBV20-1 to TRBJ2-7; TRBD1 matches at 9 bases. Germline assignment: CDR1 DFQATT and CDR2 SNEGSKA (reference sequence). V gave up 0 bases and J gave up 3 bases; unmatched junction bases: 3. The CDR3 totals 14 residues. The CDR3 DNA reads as TGCAGTGCTAGAGAGACGGGACAGGGCTACGAGCAGTACTTC. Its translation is CSARETGQGYEQYF.